Sequencing of this T cell receptor (beta chain) was carried out in a study of T cell repertoires in cytomegalovirus infection. Study at large: In public TCR beta signatures, there were indications of both CMV infection and matching HLA type. Study conclusions and caveats: Identification of carriers of CMV plus the relevant HLA was achieved through cumulative public TCR beta family frequency. What dominated the ex vivo response were HLA-C-restricted CMV-specific TCR beta clonotypes.

A single record per CDR3 protein comes from TCRdb applying MiXCR to the reads. Here the sample spans just under 550,000 distinct CDR3 sequences, about 30% being singletons. Turning to this clonotype: What it recognizes is unknown.

Germline V gene sequence: CDR1 LGHDT, CDR2 YNNKEL (reference sequence). V shed 4 bases and J shed 2 bases, with 11 bases lying between them. CDR3 size: 14 residues. Sequencing input: PBMCs. This receptor was obtained from a human donor in good health (CMV status not recorded). Some clones in this sample may be carry-over from other donors' samples. The chain is built from TRBV3-1 and TRBJ2-5; D possibly corresponds to TRBD2 (5 bases). The CDR3 DNA sequence: TGTGCCAGCAGCCCGCGGGTGGGGCAAGAGACCCAGTACTTC. Translation: CASSPRVGQETQYF.